This T cell receptor (beta chain) was sequenced in a study of T cell responses to AZD1222 COVID-19 vaccine. The wider study: Recipients boosted at about 4 weeks or about 12 weeks are pooled. General study findings and limits: Targeting of unmutated variant regions was reportedly seen in nearly half of spike-specific TCRs. Vaccine-related CD4 TCRs covered spike, predominating at 160-218 and 743-854.

Some clones are missing from TCRdb's copy, which holds only in-frame ones; the method was immunoSEQ multiplex PCR. The data contain some 100,000 clones, approximately 91% of them singletons. This clone was observed once. Its antigen is unidentified. V was cut by 6 bases and J by 5 bases, with 16 bases left in between. Germline V gives CDR1 MNHEY, CDR2 SVGAGI. This CDR3 is 14 amino acids long. The input for sequencing was peripheral blood, taken on day 0 of AZD1222 vaccination. This chain links TRBV6-5 with TRBJ1-1; possible D gene TRBD1, 6 bases. The source of this sequence is an adult in good health. The CDR3 region is CASSRQVERTEAFF. The CDR3 DNA sequence: TGTGCCAGCAGCCGACAGGTGGAAAGGACTGAAGCTTTCTTT.